These 9 T cell receptor beta chains originate from one sample sequenced in a study of CD8 T cells in ankylosing spondylitis. TCRdb used MiXCR to reprocess the 5' RACE reads, holding one entry per CDR3 protein. The top ten hold 6% to 8% of the sample, which has under 300,000 distinct CDR3 sequences, about 11% seen once. The sample was blood, either unsorted or a sorted T cell fraction (not recorded which). The receptors come from a male donor with ankylosing spondylitis or in good health (not recorded which).

Many counts were recorded for this clonotype. The chain combines TRBV12-3 or TRBV12-4 with TRBJ1-1; D is possibly TRBD1 (6 bases). Trimming left V 8 bases short and J 3 bases short, with 28 bases between. This CDR3 is 18 amino acids long. The CDR3 bases are TGTGCCAGCCCCAGGGGCGCGGGACAACTACGAGGGGACACTGAAGCTTTCTTT. It encodes CASPRGAGQLRGDTEAFF.

This clonotype has a handful of counts. The chain has TRBV2 and TRBJ2-2; D uncertain. Trimming took 4 bases from V and 4 from J, leaving 13 bases between them. The CDR3 contains 15 residues. The germline CDR1 and CDR2 sequences are SNHLY and FYNNEI. The CDR3 sequence: CASSAVGYPTGELFF. In DNA form, the CDR3 reads TGTGCCAGCAGTGCCGTCGGCTATCCCACCGGGGAGCTGTTTTTT.

This clonotype appeared many times. The J gene is TRBJ2-5, the V gene TRBV3-1; 7 bases are shared with TRBD2. The length of the CDR3 is 15 residues. After removal of 0 bases from V and 5 bases from J, the junction contained 6 bases not matched to a gene. Germline values: CDR1 LGHDT, CDR2 YNNKEL (reference sequence). The DNA of the CDR3 is TGTGCCAGCAGCCAAGATAGGGCGGGAGTCGAGACCCAGTACTTC. It encodes CASSQDRAGVETQYF.

This clonotype showed up just a few times. The chain is built from TRBV3-1 and TRBJ2-2; the D gene is possibly TRBD2 (5 bases). CDR3 size: 15 residues. Trimming took off 4 bases at V and 6 bases at J, with 15 bases between the two ends. Germline V gives CDR1 LGHDT, CDR2 YNNKEL (reference sequence). The CDR3 here is CASSPRTSFPGELFF. In nucleotides, the CDR3 is TGTGCCAGCAGCCCCCGAACTAGTTTCCCCGGGGAGCTGTTTTTT.

The chain combines TRBV10-3 with TRBJ1-3; D call uncertain. Trimming took off 6 bases at V and 0 bases at J, with 15 bases between the two ends. The CDR3 consists of 16 residues. Germline CDR1 ENHRY, CDR2 SYGVKD. CDR3 bases: TGTGCCATCAGGGACTCAGCTCTGAGCTCTGGAAACACCATATATTTT. This sequence encodes CAIRDSALSSGNTIYF.

This clonotype was seen at least ten times. The V call is TRBV5-1, the J call TRBJ1-4; perhaps TRBD1 as D (6 bases). Trimming left V 1 base short and J 0 bases short, with 13 bases between. This CDR3 comprises 17 residues. Germline loops: CDR1 SGHRS, CDR2 YFSETQ. The CDR3 loop is CASSLNQGTATNEKLFF. The CDR3 region has the DNA TGCGCCAGCAGCTTGAACCAGGGGACCGCAACTAATGAAAAACTGTTTTTT.

The chain is built from TRBV20-1 and TRBJ2-5; maybe TRBD2 (5 bases). Germline V gives CDR1 DFQATT, CDR2 SNEGSKA (reference sequence). The CDR3 loop spans 14 amino acids. V lost 5 bases to trimming and J lost 7 bases, with 20 bases between them. The CDR3 sequence is CSAPLTAELGTQYF. CDR3 nucleotides: TGCAGTGCTCCACTCACAGCGGAGCTGGGGACCCAGTACTTC.

This clonotype was counted only a few times. The CDR3 reads CASRGGVWNEQFF. The CDR3 nucleotides are TGTGCCAGCAGAGGAGGGGTTTGGAATGAGCAGTTCTTC. J is TRBJ2-1 and V is TRBV25-1, with D perhaps TRBD2 (6 bases). Germline V gene lookup returns CDR1 MGHDK and CDR2 SYGVNS. The ends were cut back, 6 bases at V and 7 bases at J, with 13 bases in the middle. There are 13 residues in the CDR3.

The rearrangement joins TRBV14 to TRBJ2-3; no reliable D call. This CDR3 spans 14 amino acids. Between the trimmed V and J ends, which lost 4 bases and 2 bases, there was a span of 10 bases. Germline CDR1 SGHDN, CDR2 FVKESK. The DNA for the CDR3 is TGTGCCAGCAGCCCTCTCAGACCCACAGATACGCAGTATTTT. Translation: CASSPLRPTDTQYF.